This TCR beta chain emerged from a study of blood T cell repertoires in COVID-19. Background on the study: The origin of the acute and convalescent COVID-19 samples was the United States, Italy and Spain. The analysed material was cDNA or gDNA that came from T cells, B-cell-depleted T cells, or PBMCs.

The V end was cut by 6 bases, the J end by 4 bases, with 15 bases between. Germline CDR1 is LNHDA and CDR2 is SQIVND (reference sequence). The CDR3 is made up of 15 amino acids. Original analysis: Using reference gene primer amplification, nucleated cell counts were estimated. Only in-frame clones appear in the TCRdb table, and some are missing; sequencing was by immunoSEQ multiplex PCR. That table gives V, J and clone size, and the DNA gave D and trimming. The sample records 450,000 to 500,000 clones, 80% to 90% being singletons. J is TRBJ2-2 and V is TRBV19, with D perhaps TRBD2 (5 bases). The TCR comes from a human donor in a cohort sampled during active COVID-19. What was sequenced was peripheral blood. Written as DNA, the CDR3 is TGTGCCAGTAGCCGAAGCCCTAGCTTCACCGGGGAGCTGTTTTTT. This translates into CASSRSPSFTGELFF.